Each of the 5 T cell receptor beta chains below was sequenced from the same sample in a study of T cell repertoires in cytomegalovirus infection. A single record per CDR3 protein comes from TCRdb applying MiXCR to the reads. This sample has 300,000 or so distinct CDR3 sequences, with 8% to 10% found just once. Sequenced input: PBMCs. The receptors come from a human donor in good health (CMV status not recorded). Some clones in this sample may be carry-over from other donors' samples.

In its sample, this clonotype was seen many times. The chain couples TRBV3-1 to TRBJ1-2, with 9 bases lining up with TRBD1. Per the germline V gene, CDR1 is LGHDT and CDR2 is YNNKEL (reference sequence). Trimming took 4 bases from V and 8 from J; bases not matched to a gene: 5. The CDR3 spans 13 residues. CDR3 DNA: TGTGCCAGCAGCCTGGACAGGGGAAGGGGCTACACCTTC. Translated: CASSLDRGRGYTF.

About this clonotype: Its ends do not fully match the called genes, so a read error is possible. This chain uses TRBV12-3 or TRBV12-4 with TRBJ2-5; D may be TRBD1 (5 bases). The CDR3 covers 14 residues. The CDR3 DNA reads TGTGCCAGCCGTTTCAACCGACAGAAAGAGACCCAGTACTTC. This sequence encodes CASRFNRQKETQYF.

This clonotype was seen ten or more times. The CDR3 DNA sequence: TGTGCCAGCAGTTACAGCGGGGGGTATCAGCCCCAGCATTTT. Its protein is CASSYSGGYQPQHF. The V call is TRBV6-2 or TRBV6-3, the J call TRBJ1-5; D perhaps matches TRBD1 (5 bases). Trimming took 2 bases from V and 5 from J, leaving 10 bases between them. CDR3 size: 14 residues. CDR1 and CDR2 (germline): MNHEY, SVGEGT.

This clonotype has a handful of counts. J is TRBJ2-5 and V is TRBV5-1; 7 bases align to TRBD1. Germline V lookup: CDR1 SGHRS, CDR2 YFSETQ. V lost 2 bases to trimming and J lost 0 bases; unmatched junction nucleotides: 4. The CDR3 has 15 amino acids. For the CDR3, the DNA is TGCGCCAGCAGCTTCGGTGACAGGGACCAAGAGACCCAGTACTTC. Translation: CASSFGDRDQETQYF.

This clonotype was counted ten times or more. The chain combines TRBV12-3 or TRBV12-4 with TRBJ2-2; 7 positions agree with TRBD2. This CDR3 has 15 residues. Trimming at V came to 7 bases and at J to 0 bases, leaving 5 bases not matched to a gene. The CDR3 DNA is TGTGCCAGCAAGCTTGGACTAGCGAACACCGGGGAGCTGTTTTTT. Its protein is CASKLGLANTGELFF.